This T cell receptor beta chain was documented in a study of T-cell memory formation after mild COVID-19. This clonotype appeared a few times. V dropped 5 bases and J dropped 3; count of bases not matched to a gene: 6. The CDR3 is 16 residues long. The germline CDR1 and CDR2 sequences are SGHRS and YFSETQ. MiXCR was run by TCRdb on the 5' RACE reads, yielding one entry per CDR3 protein. This table holds 470,000 or so distinct CDR3 sequences, roughly 20% found once. The J gene is TRBJ2-5, the V gene TRBV5-1; TRBD2 agrees at 14 bases. The receptor was isolated from an adult woman who had mild COVID-19 (a few samples of this study predate the infection). Cell type and time point are not known. The sequenced sample was PBMCs or a T cell subset sorted from them (not recorded which). CDR3 loop: CASSSGLAGVKETQYF. The DNA for the CDR3 is TGCGCCAGCAGTTCGGGACTAGCGGGAGTGAAAGAGACCCAGTACTTC.